The next 13 T cell receptor beta chains were all read from a single sample in a study of blood T cell repertoires in COVID-19. TCRdb's copy holds only in-frame clones and misses some; the assay was immunoSEQ multiplex PCR. The sample lists 200,000 to 250,000 clones, around nine tenths seen once, with 10% to 14% in the top ten. The specimen was PBMCs or T cells enriched from blood (not recorded which). Receptors were obtained from a man aged 25 to 40 who had recovered from COVID-19.

The CDR3 coding sequence is TGTGCCAGCAGGGGACAGCCCATGAACACTGAAGCTTTCTTT. Translation: CASRGQPMNTEAFF. V is TRBV2 and J is TRBJ1-1, with 7 bases matching TRBD1. The V gene's germline CDR1 is SNHLY and CDR2 FYNNEI. CDR3 length: 14 residues. V was clipped by 6 bases and J by 0 bases; unmatched bases: 4.

The chain joins TRBV2 to TRBJ1-5; D might be TRBD1 (6 bases). The CDR3 extends over 15 amino acids. The V end lost 5 bases, the J end lost 6 bases, and 17 bases lay between the germline ends. Germline V gene sequence: CDR1 SNHLY, CDR2 FYNNEI. CDR3 sequence reads: CASSPESGVGQPQHF. In DNA, the CDR3 is TGTGCCAGCAGTCCAGAATCAGGGGTAGGTCAGCCCCAGCATTTT.

This clone turned up a few times. V is TRBV7-9 and J is TRBJ1-1; TRBD1 aligns across 8 bases. CDR1 SEHNR and CDR2 FQNEAQ come from the germline V gene (reference sequence). V lost 5 bases, J lost 3 bases, and 8 bases stayed unmatched. The CDR3 runs 15 residues. The DNA of the CDR3 is TGTGCCAGCAGCCCCCAGGGGGCGGCGGACACTGAAGCTTTCTTT. Translating it yields CASSPQGAADTEAFF.

The chain joins TRBV20-1 to TRBJ2-2; D is possibly TRBD2 (6 bases). Germline V lookup: CDR1 DFQATT, CDR2 SNEGSKA (reference sequence). The CDR3 is made up of 15 amino acids. V was clipped by 3 bases and J by 1 base, with 12 bases between them. The CDR3 sequence: CSASLQGGNTGELFF. Here the CDR3 DNA reads TGCAGTGCTAGTCTGCAGGGAGGGAACACCGGGGAGCTGTTTTTT.

The J gene is TRBJ1-5, the V gene TRBV19; 8 bases fit TRBD1. The CDR3 length is 13 residues. Germline lookup yields CDR1 LNHDA and CDR2 SQIVND (reference sequence). The V and J ends lost 8 bases and 4 bases, in that order; junction bases with no gene match: 4. The CDR3 loop reads CASEDRVNQPQHF. CDR3 DNA sequence: TGTGCCAGTGAGGACAGGGTGAATCAGCCCCAGCATTTT. The full variable domain, rest sourced from reference TRBV19 and TRBJ1-5, is DGGITQSPKYLFRKEGQNVTLSCEQNLNHDAMYWYRQDPGQGLRLIYYSQIVNDFQKGDIAEGYSVSREKKESFPLTVTSAQKNPTAFYLCASEDRVNQPQHFGDGTRLSIL.

This clone was seen more than once but under ten times. This chain connects TRBV12-3 or TRBV12-4 to TRBJ1-2, with D unresolved. The CDR3 extends over 13 amino acids. V gave up 6 bases and J gave up 7 bases, with 15 bases separating them. DNA for the CDR3: TGTGCCAGCAGGGCTACCGGGATCGGTGGCTACACCTTC. Its protein product is CASRATGIGGYTF.

The chain employs TRBV4-1 and TRBJ2-5, with 13 bases matching TRBD2. This CDR3 region has 17 residues. The V and J ends lost 1 base and 5 bases, in that order; junction bases with no gene match: 7. Germline CDR1 reads MGHRA; CDR2 reads YSYEKL. This CDR3 is CASSQGGLAGSRETQYF. DNA of the CDR3: TGCGCCAGCAGCCAAGGGGGACTAGCGGGGTCCAGGGAGACCCAGTACTTC.

The chain links TRBV10-3 to TRBJ1-2, with 12 nucleotides matching TRBD1. Germline lookup yields CDR1 ENHRY and CDR2 SYGVKD. Losses at the gene ends were 6 bases for V and 3 bases for J; bases not matched to a gene: 5. The CDR3 is 15 residues long. CDR3 sequence (DNA): TGTGCCATCAGGACCGGGACAGGGGGCGACTATGGCTACACCTTC. Protein: CAIRTGTGGDYGYTF.

The gene calls are TRBV6-7 and TRBJ1-5, with a weak D call TRBD1 (6 bases). TRBV6-7 has ORF status, its function being uncertain. The CDR3 extends over 15 amino acids. Trimming cost V 7 bases and J 3 bases, with 16 bases left between them. The CDR3 coding sequence is TGTGCCAGCACCTTAAGGACAGTTATCAATCAGCCCCAGCATTTT. Encoded protein: CASTLRTVINQPQHF.

Only one count was recorded for this clone. V gene TRBV27 combines with J gene TRBJ2-2; D gene ambiguous. V lost 5 bases to trimming and J lost 5 bases, with 9 bases between them. CDR1 and CDR2 (germline): MNHEY, SMNVEV (reference sequence). This CDR3 is built from 13 residues. The CDR3 here is CASSTQFTGELFF. Here the CDR3 DNA reads TGTGCCAGCAGTACACAGTTTACCGGGGAGCTGTTTTTT.

This clone came up once. This chain uses TRBV7-9 with TRBJ1-2; possible D gene TRBD1, 6 bases. The CDR3 length is 13 residues. Trimming cost V 7 bases and J 4 bases, with 13 bases left between them. Germline lookup yields CDR1 SEHNR and CDR2 FQNEAQ (reference sequence). The CDR3 sequence is CASTLGQFYGYTF. The CDR3 DNA is TGTGCCAGCACCCTCGGACAGTTCTATGGCTACACCTTC.

CDR3 nucleotide sequence: TGTGCCAGTAGTTCCTACCGGGACAGGGGGAGTGAAGCTTTCTTT. The encoded protein is CASSSYRDRGSEAFF. V gene TRBV19 combines with J gene TRBJ1-1; 11 bases agree with TRBD1. The germline V gene has CDR1 LNHDA and CDR2 SQIVND (reference sequence). V shed 5 bases, J shed 7 bases, and the junction held 9 bases outside the gene matches. This CDR3 region has 15 residues.

This sequence joins TRBV7-2 and TRBJ1-2, with 9 bases aligning to TRBD1. The V segment lost 3 bases and the J segment 5 bases; nucleotides outside the gene matches: 10. From germline, CDR1 is SGHTA and CDR2 FQGNSA. The length of the CDR3 is 16 residues. For the CDR3, the DNA is TGTGCCAGCAGCTTGGATACAGGGGGCGCACGGTATGGCTACACCTTC. Its translation is CASSLDTGGARYGYTF.